This T cell receptor (beta chain) is drawn from a study of CD8 T cells in Susac syndrome. Random hexamers served to reverse transcribe roughly 0.45 to 1 ug RNA. Amplification of TCR beta CDR3 spanned 54 Vbeta and 13 Jbeta via immunoSEQ multiplex PCR. Via MiXCR, TCRdb re-called the immunoSEQ multiplex PCR reads, giving one row per CDR3 protein. The repertoire consists of some 80,000 distinct CDR3 sequences, with 94% occurring once and the leading ten covering about 0.3%. As concerns this clonotype: The antigen is not known.

V lost 3 bases and J lost 5; bases outside the gene matches: 6. The CDR3 spans 16 residues. The germline gives CDR1 MGHRA, CDR2 YSYEKL. Points from the study as a whole: The study recognized that the number of individuals in its TCR sequencing and HLA analysis was relatively small.

Sequencing of TCR beta was performed on blood CD8+ T cells and on blood CD4+ T cells. It was negative isolation that provided the CD8+ and CD4+ T cells, whereas TEMRA cells were enriched by FACS. Sequenced input: CD8+ T cells from PBMCs. This TCR was recovered from a human donor in good health. This rearrangement joins TRBV4-1 to TRBJ2-1, with TRBD2 identical over 11 bases. The CDR3 protein is CASSHRGTSGNNEQFF. The CDR3 DNA follows: TGCGCCAGCAGCCACAGAGGGACTAGCGGAAACAATGAGCAGTTCTTC.